Below are 27 T cell receptor beta chains sequenced from a single sample in a study of OX40 agonist ivuxolimab in advanced cancers. Profiling relied on immunoSEQ multiplex PCR, and the TCRdb table lists in-frame clones only, not all of them. The repertoire holds about 96,000 clones, around 91% seen once, with roughly 1.5% in the top ten. The sample consisted of CD4+ or CD8+ T cells sorted from blood, taken in a trial of the OX40 agonist ivuxolimab. The receptors derive from an adult with an advanced solid tumor such as melanoma, head and neck, liver or kidney cancer.

The gene calls are TRBV19 and TRBJ2-1; D may be TRBD2 (5 bases). The germline CDR1 and CDR2 sequences are LNHDA and SQIVND (reference sequence). V lost 2 bases to trimming and J lost 5 bases, with 7 bases between them. The CDR3 sequence is 13 residues long. The CDR3 sequence is CASSITSNNEQFF. Here the CDR3 DNA reads TGTGCCAGTAGTATAACTAGTAACAATGAGCAGTTCTTC.

V and J are TRBV18 and TRBJ1-4; D is uncertain. Trimming pared 8 bases from V and 1 base from J, leaving 5 bases between. CDR3 length equals 12 residues. The germline gives CDR1 KGHSH, CDR2 LQKENI. The CDR3 DNA reads as TGTGCCAGCAGATTAACTAATGAAAAACTGTTTTTT. Encoded protein: CASRLTNEKLFF.

The rearrangement uses TRBV6-5 and TRBJ2-5; tentative D call: TRBD2 (6 bases). Germline CDR1 is MNHEY and CDR2 is SVGAGI. The CDR3 extends over 13 amino acids. Trimming shortened V by 7 bases and J by 10 bases, and 19 bases separated the two germline ends. In DNA, the CDR3 is TGTGCCAGCACTCAGCCCCCCGGGGAGGACCAGTACTTC. Translated: CASTQPPGEDQYF.

The chain carries TRBV11-3 and TRBJ2-2, with D unresolved. The germline V gene encodes CDR1 SGHNT and CDR2 YENEEA. CDR3 length: 14 residues. Between the trimmed V and J ends, which lost 6 bases and 3 bases, there was a span of 11 bases. CDR3 sequence reads: CASSSGLDTGELFF. In DNA, the CDR3 is TGTGCCAGCAGTAGTGGGCTGGACACCGGGGAGCTGTTTTTT. The entire variable domain, with the rest obtained from reference TRBV11-3 and TRBJ2-2, is as follows: EAGVVQSPRYKIIEKKQPVAFWCNPISGHNTLYWYLQNLGQGPELLIRYENEEAVDDSQLPKDRFSAERLKGVDSTLKIQPAELGDSAVYLCASSSGLDTGELFFGEGSRLTVL.

The V gene is TRBV19, the J gene TRBJ2-7; D is perhaps TRBD1 or TRBD2 (5 bases each). This CDR3 region has 14 residues. Germline V gives CDR1 LNHDA, CDR2 SQIVND (reference sequence). The V gene lost 1 base and the J gene lost 4 bases, with 11 bases spanning the gap. The CDR3: CASSIGGFPYEQYF. The CDR3 DNA reads as TGTGCCAGTAGTATAGGGGGGTTCCCATACGAGCAGTACTTC.

The rearrangement links TRBV9 to TRBJ2-1, with 11 bases aligning to TRBD2. Trimming at V came to 5 bases and at J to 12 bases, leaving 19 bases not matched to a gene. The CDR3 sequence is 17 residues long. The germline gives CDR1 SGDLS, CDR2 YYNGEE. The CDR3 bases are TGTGCCAGCAGACCTAGGCTTAGCGGGAGGGCCACCCCAGTGCAGTTCTTC. This sequence encodes CASRPRLSGRATPVQFF.

The chain links TRBV10-2 to TRBJ1-3; D gene unclear. CDR3 length: 14 amino acids. Germline V CDR1 and CDR2: WSHSY, SAAADI. Trimming cost V 4 bases and J 4 bases, with 11 bases left between them. CDR3 DNA sequence: TGCGCCAGCAGTGTAGCAGGCGGGGGAAACACCATATATTTT. This gives the protein CASSVAGGGNTIYF.

The rearrangement uses TRBV30 and TRBJ2-5; 13 nucleotides match TRBD2. V was pared by 4 bases and J by 1 base, with 15 bases of the junction left unmatched. CDR1 is GTSNPN, CDR2 SVGIG, per germline (reference sequence). The CDR3 has 19 amino acids. CDR3 nucleotide sequence: TGTGCCTGGATTCATGGACTAGCGGGAGAGAGAGCCCCCCAAGAGACCCAGTACTTC. Translated, it gives CAWIHGLAGERAPQETQYF.

The chain joins TRBV5-1 to TRBJ2-7, with TRBD1 as a possible D gene (7 bases). Germline V gene sequence: CDR1 SGHRS, CDR2 YFSETQ. With 4 bases removed from V and 6 bases from J, the gap between germline ends came to 20 bases. The CDR3 has 15 residues. For the CDR3, the DNA is TGCGCCAGCAGCGGCACAGGGGAGGAAAGGGGCGAGCAGTACTTC. Translating it yields CASSGTGEERGEQYF.

J is TRBJ2-1 and V is TRBV30; 9 bases match TRBD1. J was trimmed by 6 bases and V by 2 bases; bases with no gene match: 8. CDR1 and CDR2 (germline): GTSNPN, SVGIG (reference sequence). The CDR3 totals 15 residues. CDR3 residues: CAWSYRDRVANEQFF. CDR3 nucleotides: TGTGCCTGGAGTTACCGGGACAGGGTAGCCAATGAGCAGTTCTTC.

A word on this clone: Germline and junction disagree at one end, which may indicate a read error. The chain combines TRBV18 with TRBJ2-5, with TRBD1 matching over 7 bases. The CDR3 contains 14 residues. Germline CDR1 and CDR2: KGHSH and LQKENI. As DNA, the CDR3 is TGTGCCAGCTCCCCACAGGGGTACCAAGAGACCCAGTACTTC. This codes for CASSPQGYQETQYF.

This chain links TRBV7-8 with TRBJ2-7, with no clear D. This CDR3 has 12 residues. Trimming removed 5 bases from V and 0 bases from J, with 5 bases in between. Germline CDR1 reads SGHVS; CDR2 reads FQNEAQ. The CDR3 protein is CASSPNSYEQYF. CDR3 bases: TGTGCCAGCAGCCCCAACTCCTACGAGCAGTACTTC.

The rearrangement links TRBV6-1 to TRBJ2-7; D is ambiguous. Germline V gene data show CDR1 as MNHNS and CDR2 as SASEGT. The CDR3 has 12 residues. The V and J ends lost 2 bases and 9 bases respectively, with 11 bases between them. The CDR3 DNA reads as TGTGCCAGCAGTGAAACGACCCGGTTGCAGTACTTC. Its translation: CASSETTRLQYF.

This clone was counted once. The chain is built from TRBV28 and TRBJ1-1; D is unresolved. Germline V gene sequence: CDR1 MDHEN, CDR2 SYDVKM. CDR3 size: 13 residues. Trimming shortened V by 6 bases and J by 7 bases, and 15 bases separated the two germline ends. The CDR3 reads CASSIPQTDEAFF. CDR3 DNA: TGTGCCAGCAGCATCCCACAGACGGATGAAGCTTTCTTT. Based on the CDR3 plus reference TRBV28 and TRBJ1-1, the full variable domain is DVKVTQSSRYLVKRTGEKVFLECVQDMDHENMFWYRQDPGLGLRLIYFSYDVKMKEKGDIPEGYSVSREKKERFSLILESASTNQTSMYLCASSIPQTDEAFFGQGTRLTVV.

The rearrangement joins TRBV5-1 to TRBJ2-2, with a possible D match to TRBD2 (5 bases). Per germline, CDR1 SGHRS and CDR2 YFSETQ. CDR3 length equals 19 residues. Trimming took 0 bases from V and 3 from J, leaving 21 bases between them. The CDR3: CASSLDPRRVMRYTGELFF. CDR3 DNA: TGCGCCAGCAGCTTGGATCCCAGGCGGGTTATGCGTTACACCGGGGAGCTGTTTTTT.

This sequence joins TRBV29-1 and TRBJ2-2; 8 bases match TRBD2. Germline CDR1 reads SQVTM; CDR2 reads ANQGSEA. The CDR3 length is 17 residues. Unmatched junction bases numbered 16, after V lost 5 bases and J lost 5 bases. CDR3 sequence: CSVQRRAPAGVTGELFF. CDR3 sequence (DNA): TGCAGCGTTCAGAGAAGGGCCCCAGCGGGAGTAACCGGGGAGCTGTTTTTT.

The V gene is TRBV2, the J gene TRBJ2-5, with D possibly matching TRBD2 (6 bases). Germline CDR1 and CDR2: SNHLY and FYNNEI. V dropped 8 bases and J dropped 5 bases, with 18 bases sitting between them. The CDR3 runs 14 residues. CDR3 DNA: TGTGCCAGCTCTGCTGGGAGGTTTCGGGAGACCCAGTACTTC. As protein: CASSAGRFRETQYF.

This clone has a handful of counts. The chain has TRBV7-2 and TRBJ2-3, with D unclear. The germline CDR1 and CDR2 sequences are SGHTA and FQGNSA. CDR3 length equals 12 residues. Trimming pared 5 bases from V and 9 bases from J, leaving 12 bases between. CDR3 coding DNA: TGTGCCAGCAGCCCCTTGACGTGGACGCAGTATTTT. Amino acids: CASSPLTWTQYF. The full variable domain, with the rest looked up from reference TRBV7-2 and TRBJ2-3, is GAGVSQSPSNKVTEKGKDVELRCDPISGHTALYWYRQSLGQGLEFLIYFQGNSAPDKSGLPSDRFSAERTGGSVSTLTIQRTQQEDSAVYLCASSPLTWTQYFGPGTRLTVL.

The J gene is TRBJ2-7, the V gene TRBV7-8; D might be TRBD2 (6 bases). Trimming shortened V by 3 bases and J by 2 bases, and 11 bases separated the two germline ends. Germline V gene data show CDR1 as SGHVS and CDR2 as FQNEAQ. The CDR3 sequence is 14 residues long. The CDR3 sequence: CASSFTGGPYEQYF. Written as DNA, the CDR3 is TGTGCCAGCAGCTTCACAGGAGGGCCCTACGAGCAGTACTTC.

CDR3 residues: CASSVGVGGTDTQYF. The CDR3 DNA is TGTGCCAGCAGCGTAGGGGTTGGGGGCACAGATACGCAGTATTTT. The J gene is TRBJ2-3, the V gene TRBV9; D is unresolved. The CDR3 extends over 15 amino acids. Germline V lookup: CDR1 SGDLS, CDR2 YYNGEE. Trimming stripped 0 bases from V and 1 base from J, with 9 bases between.

J is TRBJ2-1 and V is TRBV18; 11 bases line up with TRBD2. Germline-derived CDR1 and CDR2 are KGHSH and LQKENI. The CDR3 contains 15 residues. V lost 0 bases to trimming and J lost 7 bases; unmatched junction nucleotides: 2. CDR3 coding DNA: TGTGCCAGCTCACCACCGACTAGCGGGGATAATGAGCAGTTCTTC. Amino acids: CASSPPTSGDNEQFF.

This clone was counted a single time. V gene TRBV5-1 combines with J gene TRBJ2-6; D uncertain. The CDR3 is 15 residues long. Trimming took 4 bases from V and 0 from J, leaving 8 bases between them. Germline V gives CDR1 SGHRS, CDR2 YFSETQ. The CDR3 DNA reads as TGCGCCAGCAGCCGTATTTCCTCTGGGGCCAACGTCCTGACTTTC. It codes for CASSRISSGANVLTF.

V usage is TRBV9 and J usage is TRBJ2-4; D gene ambiguous. V was cut by 0 bases and J by 0 bases, with 4 bases left in between. Germline-derived CDR1 and CDR2 are SGDLS and YYNGEE. The CDR3 length is 14 residues. The CDR3 region is CASSVDLAKNIQYF. CDR3 DNA sequence: TGTGCCAGCAGCGTAGACTTAGCCAAAAACATTCAGTACTTC.

The chain employs TRBV19 and TRBJ2-1; 11 bases map to TRBD2. The CDR3 is 16 residues long. V shed 6 bases and J 3 bases; nucleotides not matched to a gene: 7. Germline CDR1 reads LNHDA; CDR2 reads SQIVND (reference sequence). The CDR3 loop is CASRKGTSGDYNEQFF. CDR3 DNA sequence: TGTGCCAGTAGGAAGGGGACTAGCGGAGACTACAATGAGCAGTTCTTC.

The gene calls are TRBV7-8 and TRBJ2-5; D uncertain. The CDR3 is 15 residues long. The V gene's germline CDR1 is SGHVS and CDR2 FQNEAQ. The V end was cut by 0 bases, the J end by 2 bases, with 10 bases between. The CDR3 DNA follows: TGTGCCAGCAGCTTAGCACTGGCAGGACAAGAGACCCAGTACTTC. It yields the protein CASSLALAGQETQYF.

The J gene is TRBJ2-7, the V gene TRBV5-6, with 7 nucleotides matching TRBD1. Germline trimming cut 1 base from V and 10 bases from J; bases unmatched to any gene: 11. The CDR3 consists of 14 residues. CDR1 and CDR2 (germline): SGHDT, YYEEEE. CDR3 amino acids: CASSLTGTAGGQYF. CDR3 sequence (DNA): TGTGCCAGCAGCTTGACCGGGACAGCTGGAGGCCAGTACTTC. Based on the CDR3 plus reference TRBV5-6 and TRBJ2-7, the full variable domain is DAGVTQSPTHLIKTRGQQVTLRCSPKSGHDTVSWYQQALGQGPQFIFQYYEEEERQRGNFPDRFSGHQFPNYSSELNVNALLLGDSALYLCASSLTGTAGGQYFGPGTRLTVT.

The rearrangement joins TRBV6-5 to TRBJ2-5, with 7 bases fitting TRBD1. The CDR3 is 14 residues long. CDR1 and CDR2 from the germline V gene are MNHEY and SVGAGI. V lost 8 bases to trimming and J lost 4 bases; unmatched junction nucleotides: 10. The CDR3 protein is CASRPGQVGETQYF. The CDR3 DNA reads TGTGCCAGCCGGCCCGGACAGGTCGGAGAGACCCAGTACTTC.